This TCR beta chain was documented in a study of cytomegalovirus exposure and HLA in healthy donors. PCR involved 60 Vbeta and 13 Jbeta primers. Assay: immunoSEQ multiplex PCR; the TCRdb copy retains only in-frame clones and omits some. Here the sample spans around 140,000 clones, around 80% being singletons. With 4 bases removed from V and 4 bases from J, the gap between germline ends came to 17 bases. Germline-derived CDR1 and CDR2 are SGHRS and YFSETQ. The CDR3 is 15 amino acids. The chain employs TRBV5-1 and TRBJ1-1, with a possible D match to TRBD1 (5 bases). The source of this sequence is a man aged 40-49 years in good health and CMV-seropositive. Input material: PBMCs. CDR3 nucleotide sequence: TGCGCCAGCAGCCCTACACAGGTCCCAGGCACTGAAGCTTTCTTT. It translates to CASSPTQVPGTEAFF.